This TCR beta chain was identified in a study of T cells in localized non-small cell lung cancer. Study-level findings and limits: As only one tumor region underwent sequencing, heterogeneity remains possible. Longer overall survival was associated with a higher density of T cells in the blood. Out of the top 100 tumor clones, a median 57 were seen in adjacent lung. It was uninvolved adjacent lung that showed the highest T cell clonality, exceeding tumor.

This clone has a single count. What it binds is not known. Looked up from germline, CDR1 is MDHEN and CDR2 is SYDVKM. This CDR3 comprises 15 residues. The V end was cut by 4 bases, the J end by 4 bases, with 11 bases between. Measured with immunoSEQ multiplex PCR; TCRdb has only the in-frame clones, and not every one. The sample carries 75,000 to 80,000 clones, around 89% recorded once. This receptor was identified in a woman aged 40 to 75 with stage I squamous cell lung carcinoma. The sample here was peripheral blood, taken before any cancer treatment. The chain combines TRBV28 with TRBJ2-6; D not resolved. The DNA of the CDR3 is TGTGCCAGCAGTTCTACAAGGGCCGGGGCCAACGTCCTGACTTTC. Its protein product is CASSSTRAGANVLTF.